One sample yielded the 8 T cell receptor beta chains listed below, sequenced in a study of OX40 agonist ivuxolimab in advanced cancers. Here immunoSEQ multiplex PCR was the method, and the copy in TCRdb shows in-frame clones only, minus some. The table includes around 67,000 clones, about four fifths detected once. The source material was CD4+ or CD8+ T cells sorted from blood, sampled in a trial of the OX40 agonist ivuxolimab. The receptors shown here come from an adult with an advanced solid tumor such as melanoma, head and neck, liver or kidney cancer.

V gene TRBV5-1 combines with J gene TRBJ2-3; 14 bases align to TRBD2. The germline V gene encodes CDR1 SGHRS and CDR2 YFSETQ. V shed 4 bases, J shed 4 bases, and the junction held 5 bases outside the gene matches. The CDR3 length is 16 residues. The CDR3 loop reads CASSLGLAGGSDTQYF. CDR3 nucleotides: TGCGCCAGCAGCCTAGGACTAGCGGGGGGATCAGATACGCAGTATTTT.

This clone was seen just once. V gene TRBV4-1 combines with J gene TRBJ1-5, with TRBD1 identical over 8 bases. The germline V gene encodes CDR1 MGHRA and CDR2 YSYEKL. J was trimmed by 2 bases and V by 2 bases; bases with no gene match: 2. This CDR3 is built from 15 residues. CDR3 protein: CASSQLTGGNQPQHF. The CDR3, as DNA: TGCGCCAGCAGCCAATTGACAGGGGGCAATCAGCCCCAGCATTTT.

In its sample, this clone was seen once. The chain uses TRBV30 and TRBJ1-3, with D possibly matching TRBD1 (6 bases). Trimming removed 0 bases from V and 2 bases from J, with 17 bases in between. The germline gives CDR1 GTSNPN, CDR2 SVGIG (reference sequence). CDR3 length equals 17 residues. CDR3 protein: CAWSVLGGHGTGNTIYF. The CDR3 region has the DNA TGTGCCTGGAGTGTACTAGGGGGTCACGGTACTGGAAACACCATATATTTT.

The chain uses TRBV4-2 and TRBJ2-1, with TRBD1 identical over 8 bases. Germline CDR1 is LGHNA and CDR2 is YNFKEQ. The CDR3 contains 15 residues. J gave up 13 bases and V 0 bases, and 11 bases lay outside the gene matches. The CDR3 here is CASSQDRKQGDEQFF. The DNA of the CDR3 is TGTGCCAGCAGCCAAGATCGAAAACAGGGGGACGAACAGTTCTTC.

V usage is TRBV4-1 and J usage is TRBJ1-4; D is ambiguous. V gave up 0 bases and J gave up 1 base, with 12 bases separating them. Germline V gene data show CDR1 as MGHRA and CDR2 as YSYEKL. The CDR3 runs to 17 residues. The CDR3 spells CASSQDRAAQTNEKLFF. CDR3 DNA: TGCGCCAGCAGCCAAGATCGGGCCGCCCAAACTAATGAAAAACTGTTTTTT.

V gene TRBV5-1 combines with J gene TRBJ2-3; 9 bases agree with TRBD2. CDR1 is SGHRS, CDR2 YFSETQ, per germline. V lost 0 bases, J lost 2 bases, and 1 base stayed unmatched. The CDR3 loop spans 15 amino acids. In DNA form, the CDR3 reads TGCGCCAGCAGCTTGGGCGGGGGGGCCACAGATACGCAGTATTTT. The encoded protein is CASSLGGGATDTQYF.

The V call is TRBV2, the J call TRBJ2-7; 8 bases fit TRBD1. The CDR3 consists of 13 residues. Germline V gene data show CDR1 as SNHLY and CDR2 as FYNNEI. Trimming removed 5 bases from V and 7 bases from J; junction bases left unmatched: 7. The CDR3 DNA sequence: TGTGCCAGCAGTCGGACAGGGTCGGGTGAGCAGTACTTC. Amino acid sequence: CASSRTGSGEQYF. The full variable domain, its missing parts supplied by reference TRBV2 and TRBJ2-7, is EPEVTQTPSHQVTQMGQEVILRCVPISNHLYFYWYRQILGQKVEFLVSFYNNEISEKSEIFDDQFSVERPDGSNFTLKIRSTKLEDSAMYFCASSRTGSGEQYFGPGTRLTVT.

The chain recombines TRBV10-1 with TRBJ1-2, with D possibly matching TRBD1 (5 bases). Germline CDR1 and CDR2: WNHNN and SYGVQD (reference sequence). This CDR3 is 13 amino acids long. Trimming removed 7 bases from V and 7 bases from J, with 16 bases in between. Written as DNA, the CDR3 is TGCGCCAGCAAGGGTCCGAACGGGGGTGGCTACACCTTC. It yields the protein CASKGPNGGGYTF.